This record covers a single TCR beta chain. Its antigen remains unknown. The entry originates in a study of T-cell memory formation after mild COVID-19. Study-wide context: Across donors, TCR clusters were largely donor specific. Whole-study findings and limits: The finding that pre-infection memory included some responding clones suggested that cross-reactive memory joined. Chiefly within CM and EM were the contracting CD4+ clones; CD8+ ones were within EMRA.

J gave up 1 base and V 6 bases, and 4 bases lay outside the gene matches. The germline CDR1 and CDR2 sequences are SEHNR and FQNEAQ (reference sequence). The CDR3 consists of 14 residues. Constant-segment primers and 5'RACE yielded cDNA libraries for TCR alpha and TCR beta, each carrying sample barcodes and UMIs. One entry per CDR3 protein, called by TCRdb with MiXCR from the 5' RACE reads. Of about 500,000 distinct CDR3 sequences in the sample, about 20% are singletons; the top ten hold about 12%. This receptor was taken from an adult woman who had mild COVID-19 (a few samples of this study predate the infection). Cell type and time point are not known. Material for sequencing was PBMCs or a T cell subset sorted from them (not recorded which). The chain carries TRBV7-9 and TRBJ2-5; 8 nucleotides align to TRBD2. The DNA for the CDR3 is TGTGCCAGCAGTCTACGGGAGGGCCAAGAGACCCAGTACTTC. Translated, it gives CASSLREGQETQYF.